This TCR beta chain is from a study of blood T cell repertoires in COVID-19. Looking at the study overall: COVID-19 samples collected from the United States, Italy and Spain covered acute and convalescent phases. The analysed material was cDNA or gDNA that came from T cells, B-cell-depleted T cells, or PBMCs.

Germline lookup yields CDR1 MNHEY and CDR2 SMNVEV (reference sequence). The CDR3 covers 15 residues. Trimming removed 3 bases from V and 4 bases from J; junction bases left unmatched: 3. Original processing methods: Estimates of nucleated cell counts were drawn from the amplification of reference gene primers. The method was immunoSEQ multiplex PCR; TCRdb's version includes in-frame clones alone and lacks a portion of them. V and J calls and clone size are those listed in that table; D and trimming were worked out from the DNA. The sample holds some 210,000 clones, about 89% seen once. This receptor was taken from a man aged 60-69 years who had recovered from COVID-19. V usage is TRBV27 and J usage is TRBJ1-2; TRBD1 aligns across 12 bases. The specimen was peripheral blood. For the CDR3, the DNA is TGTGCCAGCAGTTTCGGGACAGGGGGCGTCTATGGCTACACCTTC. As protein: CASSFGTGGVYGYTF.